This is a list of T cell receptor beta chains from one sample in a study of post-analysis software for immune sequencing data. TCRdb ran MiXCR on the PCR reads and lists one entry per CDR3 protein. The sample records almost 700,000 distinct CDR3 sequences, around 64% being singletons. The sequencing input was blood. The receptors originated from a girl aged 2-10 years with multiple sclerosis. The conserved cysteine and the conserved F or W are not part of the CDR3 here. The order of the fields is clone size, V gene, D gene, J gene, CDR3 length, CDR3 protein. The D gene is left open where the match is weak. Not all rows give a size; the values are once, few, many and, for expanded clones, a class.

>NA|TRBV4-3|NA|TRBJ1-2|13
ASSRKGETLRGYT
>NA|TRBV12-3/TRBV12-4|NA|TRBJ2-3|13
ASSSDGASTDTQY
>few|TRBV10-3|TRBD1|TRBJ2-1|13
AISTSGQGGVGQF
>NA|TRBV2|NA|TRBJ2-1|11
ASSEAMVGEQF
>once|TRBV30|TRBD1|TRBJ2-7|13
AWSVAGQDPYEQY
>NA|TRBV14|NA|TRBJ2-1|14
ASSQHLRMSYNEQF
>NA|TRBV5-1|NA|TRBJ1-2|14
ASSLAQSTANYGYT
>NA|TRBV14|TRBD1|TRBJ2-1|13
ASSHRTGLIYEQF
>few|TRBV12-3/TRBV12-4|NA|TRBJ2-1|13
ASSYRGKGAHEQF
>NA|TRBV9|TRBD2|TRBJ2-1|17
ASSVGLAGPYSSYNEQF
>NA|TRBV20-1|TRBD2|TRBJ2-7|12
SARPAGVAYEQY
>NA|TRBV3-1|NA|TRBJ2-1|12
ASADSANYNEQF
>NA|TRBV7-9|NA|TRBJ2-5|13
ASSLQQGGRETQY
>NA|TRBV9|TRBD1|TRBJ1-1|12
ASSPTTGGVSAF
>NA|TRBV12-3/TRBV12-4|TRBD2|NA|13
ASSPRGTSGTEQY
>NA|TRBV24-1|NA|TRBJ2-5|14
ATSDRTGGNQETQY
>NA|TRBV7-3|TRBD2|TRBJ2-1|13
ASRQTSGDYNEQF
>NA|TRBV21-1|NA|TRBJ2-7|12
ASSKGLYSYEQY
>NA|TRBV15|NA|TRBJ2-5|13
ATSRKPDHQETQY
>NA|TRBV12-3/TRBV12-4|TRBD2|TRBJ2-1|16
ASSPGTSGPTGYNEQF
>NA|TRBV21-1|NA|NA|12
ANSNSGTGCEQY
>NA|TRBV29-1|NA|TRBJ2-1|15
SVEDQVTGSSYNEQF
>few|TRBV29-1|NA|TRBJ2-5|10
SAIPSEETQY
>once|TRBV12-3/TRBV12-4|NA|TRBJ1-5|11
ASTQEWNQPQH
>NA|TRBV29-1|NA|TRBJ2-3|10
SVQDNTDTQY
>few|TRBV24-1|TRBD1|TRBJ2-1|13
ATSDPGQGRDEQF
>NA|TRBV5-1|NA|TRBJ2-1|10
ASSSPTNEQF
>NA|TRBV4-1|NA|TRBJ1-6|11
ASRGFENSPLH
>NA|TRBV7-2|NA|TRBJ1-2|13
ASSYGPTGPDGYT
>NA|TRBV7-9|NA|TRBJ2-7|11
ASRTGSIHEQY
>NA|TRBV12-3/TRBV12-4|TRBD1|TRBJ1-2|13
ASRTGASNNYGYT
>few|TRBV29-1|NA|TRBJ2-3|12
SVEDSLNTDTQY
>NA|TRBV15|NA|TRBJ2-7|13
ATSRGDEMPYEQY
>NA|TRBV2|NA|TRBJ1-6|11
ASVARGDSPLH
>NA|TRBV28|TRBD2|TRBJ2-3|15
ASSLEEAGVLSDTQY
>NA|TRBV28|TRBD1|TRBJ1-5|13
ASSPWEGANQPQH